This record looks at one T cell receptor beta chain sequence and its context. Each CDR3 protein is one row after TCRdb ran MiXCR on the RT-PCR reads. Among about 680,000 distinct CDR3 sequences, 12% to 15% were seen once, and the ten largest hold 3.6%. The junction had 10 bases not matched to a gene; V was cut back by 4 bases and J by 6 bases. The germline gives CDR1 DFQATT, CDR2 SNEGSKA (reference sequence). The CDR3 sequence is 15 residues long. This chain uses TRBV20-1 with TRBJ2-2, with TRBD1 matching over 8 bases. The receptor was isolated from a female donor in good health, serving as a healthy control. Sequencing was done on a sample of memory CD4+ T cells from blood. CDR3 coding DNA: TGCAGTGCTACGATAGGACAGGGTCTCCCCGGGGAGCTGTTTTTT. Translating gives CSATIGQGLPGELFF.